This TCR beta chain came from a study of identical twins. The V and J ends lost 2 bases and 6 bases respectively, with 10 bases between them. CDR3 length equals 14 residues. Findings of the study overall: Shared out-of-frame alpha sequences (those common to twins) showed excess low generation probability. The study reached conclusions through statistical analysis that was cross-sectional, not following the same donors.

Template switching added a universal primer binding site, and final cDNA carried unique molecular identifiers. TCRdb reanalysed the 5' RACE reads using MiXCR and keeps one entry per CDR3 protein. The table has hundreds of thousands of distinct CDR3 sequences, approximately 20% seen once. This clonotype was counted between two and nine times. Its specificity is not known. This sample also belongs to another study, concerning yellow fever vaccine responses in identical twins. That source reports: Twins showed a vaccine T cell response that reportedly seemed partly convergent, partly personalized.

Specimen: CD4+ T cells sorted from blood. The chain joins TRBV12-3 or TRBV12-4 to TRBJ1-4; D unresolved. The clonotype was recovered from a woman in her late teens or twenties in good health. DNA for the CDR3: TGTGCCAGCAGTTTAACGAGCATCTATGAAAAACTGTTTTTT. Its protein product is CASSLTSIYEKLFF.